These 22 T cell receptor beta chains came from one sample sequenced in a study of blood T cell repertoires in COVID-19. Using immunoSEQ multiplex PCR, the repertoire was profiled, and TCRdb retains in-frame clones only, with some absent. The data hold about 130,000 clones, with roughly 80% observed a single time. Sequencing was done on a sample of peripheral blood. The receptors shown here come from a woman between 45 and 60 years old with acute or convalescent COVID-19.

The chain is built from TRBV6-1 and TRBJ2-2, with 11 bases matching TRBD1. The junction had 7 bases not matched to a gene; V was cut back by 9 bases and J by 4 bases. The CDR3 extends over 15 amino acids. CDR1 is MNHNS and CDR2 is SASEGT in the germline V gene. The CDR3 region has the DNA TGTGCCAGTAAACCGGGACAGGGGGTCACCGGGGAGCTGTTTTTT. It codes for CASKPGQGVTGELFF.

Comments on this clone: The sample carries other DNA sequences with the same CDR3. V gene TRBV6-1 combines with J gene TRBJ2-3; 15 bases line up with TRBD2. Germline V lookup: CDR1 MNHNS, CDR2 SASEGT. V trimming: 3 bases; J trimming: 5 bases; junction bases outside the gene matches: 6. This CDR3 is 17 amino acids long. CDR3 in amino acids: CASSEAGLAGGGDTQYF. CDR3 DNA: TGTGCCAGCAGTGAGGCGGGACTAGCGGGGGGCGGAGATACGCAGTATTTT.

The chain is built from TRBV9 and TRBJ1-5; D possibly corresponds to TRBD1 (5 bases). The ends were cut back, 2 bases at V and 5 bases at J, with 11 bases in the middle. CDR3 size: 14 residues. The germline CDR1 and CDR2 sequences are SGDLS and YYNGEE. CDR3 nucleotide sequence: TGTGCCAGCAGCGTTTCTGGGGCGGATCAGCCCCAGCATTTT. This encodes CASSVSGADQPQHF.

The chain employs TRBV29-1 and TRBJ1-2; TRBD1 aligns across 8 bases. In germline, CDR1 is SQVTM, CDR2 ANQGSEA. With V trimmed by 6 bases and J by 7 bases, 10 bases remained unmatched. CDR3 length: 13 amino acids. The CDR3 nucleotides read TGCAGCGTCCCGACAGGGGAATCGGCTGGCTACACCTTC. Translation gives CSVPTGESAGYTF.

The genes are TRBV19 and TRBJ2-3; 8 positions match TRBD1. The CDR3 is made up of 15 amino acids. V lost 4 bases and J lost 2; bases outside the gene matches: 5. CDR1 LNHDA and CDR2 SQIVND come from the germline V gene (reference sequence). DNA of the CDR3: TGTGCCAGTAGTACGGACAGGGACCCCACAGATACGCAGTATTTT. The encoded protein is CASSTDRDPTDTQYF.

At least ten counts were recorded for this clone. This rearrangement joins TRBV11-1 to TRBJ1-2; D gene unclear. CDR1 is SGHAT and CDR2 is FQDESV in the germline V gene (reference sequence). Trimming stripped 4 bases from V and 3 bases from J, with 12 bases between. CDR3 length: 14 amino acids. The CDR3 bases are TGTGCCAGCAGCTATCCGGGATCGCACTATGGCTACACCTTC. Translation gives CASSYPGSHYGYTF.

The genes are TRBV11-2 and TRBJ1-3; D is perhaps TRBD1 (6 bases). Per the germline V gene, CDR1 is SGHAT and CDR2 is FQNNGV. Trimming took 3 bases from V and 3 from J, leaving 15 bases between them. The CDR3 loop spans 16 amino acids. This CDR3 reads CASSLARGTLGNTIYF. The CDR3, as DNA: TGTGCCAGCAGCTTGGCCAGGGGTACTCTTGGAAACACCATATATTTT. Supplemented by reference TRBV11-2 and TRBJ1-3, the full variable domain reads EAGVAQSPRYKIIEKRQSVAFWCNPISGHATLYWYQQILGQGPKLLIQFQNNGVVDDSQLPKDRFSAERLKGVDSTLKIQPAKLEDSAVYLCASSLARGTLGNTIYFGEGSWLTVV.

CDR3 loop: CSVEKQGVTGANVLTF. The CDR3 coding sequence is TGCAGCGTTGAGAAACAGGGGGTCACTGGGGCCAACGTCCTGACTTTC. The chain is built from TRBV29-1 and TRBJ2-6; 8 bases are a match to TRBD1. Trimming cost V 3 bases and J 2 bases; bases outside gene matches: 6. Germline V gives CDR1 SQVTM, CDR2 ANQGSEA. The CDR3 length is 16 residues.

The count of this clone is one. The CDR3 protein is CASSQDYGVNTEAFF. CDR3 in DNA: TGCGCCAGCAGCCAAGATTACGGGGTCAACACTGAAGCTTTCTTT. The chain joins TRBV4-1 to TRBJ1-1; D gene uncertain. CDR3 length: 15 amino acids. Germline loops: CDR1 MGHRA, CDR2 YSYEKL. V was clipped by 0 bases and J by 2 bases, with 10 bases between them.

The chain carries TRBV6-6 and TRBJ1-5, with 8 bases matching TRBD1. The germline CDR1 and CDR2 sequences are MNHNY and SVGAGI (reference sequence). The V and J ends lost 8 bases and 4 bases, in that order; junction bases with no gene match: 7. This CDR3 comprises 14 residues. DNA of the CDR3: TGTGCCAGCGACCAGGGGGCCCGGAATCAGCCCCAGCATTTT. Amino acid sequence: CASDQGARNQPQHF.

The CDR3 loop is CASSLVGAGGYEQYF. The CDR3 DNA follows: TGTGCCAGCAGCTTAGTGGGAGCGGGGGGCTACGAGCAGTACTTC. The genes are TRBV11-2 and TRBJ2-7; TRBD2 aligns across 9 bases. The CDR3 runs to 15 residues. The V gene's germline CDR1 is SGHAT and CDR2 FQNNGV. V shed 1 base and J 3 bases; nucleotides not matched to a gene: 4.

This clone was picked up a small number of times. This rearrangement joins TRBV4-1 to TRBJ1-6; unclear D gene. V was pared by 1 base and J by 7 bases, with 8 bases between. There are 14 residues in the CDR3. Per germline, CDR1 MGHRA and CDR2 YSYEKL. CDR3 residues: CASSQGRANSPLHF. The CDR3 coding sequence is TGCGCCAGCAGCCAAGGGAGAGCGAATTCACCCCTCCACTTT.

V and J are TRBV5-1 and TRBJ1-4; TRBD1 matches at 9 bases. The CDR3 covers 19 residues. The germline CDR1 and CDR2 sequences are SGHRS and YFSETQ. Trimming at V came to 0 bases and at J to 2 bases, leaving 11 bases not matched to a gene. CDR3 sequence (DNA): TGCGCCAGCAGCTTGGGACAAACCGGGACAGGGTTGACTAATGAAAAACTGTTTTTT. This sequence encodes CASSLGQTGTGLTNEKLFF. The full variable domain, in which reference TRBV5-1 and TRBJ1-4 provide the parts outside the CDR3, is KAGVTQTPRYLIKTRGQQVTLSCSPISGHRSVSWYQQTPGQGLQFLFEYFSETQRNKGNFPGRFSGRQFSNSRSEMNVSTLELGDSALYLCASSLGQTGTGLTNEKLFFGSGTQLSVL.

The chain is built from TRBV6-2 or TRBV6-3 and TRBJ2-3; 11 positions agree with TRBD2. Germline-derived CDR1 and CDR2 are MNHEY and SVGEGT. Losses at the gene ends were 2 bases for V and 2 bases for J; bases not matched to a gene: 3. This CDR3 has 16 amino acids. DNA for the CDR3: TGTGCCAGCAGTTACCCTAGCGGGGGGATCACAGATACGCAGTATTTT. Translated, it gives CASSYPSGGITDTQYF.

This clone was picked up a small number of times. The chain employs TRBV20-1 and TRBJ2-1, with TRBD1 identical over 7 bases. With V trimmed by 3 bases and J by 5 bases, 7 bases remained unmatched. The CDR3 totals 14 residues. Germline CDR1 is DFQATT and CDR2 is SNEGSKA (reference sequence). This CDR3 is CSASKGAVNNEQFF. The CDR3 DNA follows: TGCAGTGCTAGTAAGGGGGCCGTTAACAATGAGCAGTTCTTC.

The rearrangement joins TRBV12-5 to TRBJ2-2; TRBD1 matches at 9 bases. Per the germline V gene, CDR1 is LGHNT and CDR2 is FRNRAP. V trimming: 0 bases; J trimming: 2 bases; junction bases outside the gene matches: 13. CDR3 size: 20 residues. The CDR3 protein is CASGLVRGGQGILNTGELFF. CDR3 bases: TGTGCTAGTGGTTTGGTCCGAGGGGGACAGGGCATTTTAAACACCGGGGAGCTGTTTTTT.

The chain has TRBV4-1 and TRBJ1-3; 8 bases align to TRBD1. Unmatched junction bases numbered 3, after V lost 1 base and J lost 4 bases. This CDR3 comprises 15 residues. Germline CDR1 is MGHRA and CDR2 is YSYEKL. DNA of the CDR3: TGCGCCAGCAGCCAAGGACAGGGGCGGGGAAACACCATATATTTT. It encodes CASSQGQGRGNTIYF.

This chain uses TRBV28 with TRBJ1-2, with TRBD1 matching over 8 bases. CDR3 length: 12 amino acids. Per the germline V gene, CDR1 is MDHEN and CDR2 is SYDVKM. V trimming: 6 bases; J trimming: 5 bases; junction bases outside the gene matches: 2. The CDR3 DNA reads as TGTGCCAGCAGGACAGGGGCTTATGGCTACACCTTC. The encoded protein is CASRTGAYGYTF.

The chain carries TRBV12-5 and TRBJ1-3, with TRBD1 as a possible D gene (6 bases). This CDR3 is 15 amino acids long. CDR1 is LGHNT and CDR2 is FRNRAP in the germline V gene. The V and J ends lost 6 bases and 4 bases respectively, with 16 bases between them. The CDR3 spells CASGNHGTFGNTIYF. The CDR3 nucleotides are TGTGCTAGTGGAAACCACGGGACATTCGGAAACACCATATATTTT.

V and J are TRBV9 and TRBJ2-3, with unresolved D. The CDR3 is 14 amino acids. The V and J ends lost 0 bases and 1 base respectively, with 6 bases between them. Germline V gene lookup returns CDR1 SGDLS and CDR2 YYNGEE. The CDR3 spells CASSVDHRTDTQYF. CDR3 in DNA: TGTGCCAGCAGCGTAGATCATCGCACAGATACGCAGTATTTT.

The CDR3 here is CASSIGPSYEQYF. The DNA for the CDR3 is TGTGCCAGTAGTATAGGGCCCTCCTACGAGCAGTACTTC. The V gene is TRBV19, the J gene TRBJ2-7; D is unresolved. The length of the CDR3 is 13 residues. Germline CDR1 is LNHDA and CDR2 is SQIVND (reference sequence). Trimming took 1 base from V and 0 from J, leaving 4 bases between them.

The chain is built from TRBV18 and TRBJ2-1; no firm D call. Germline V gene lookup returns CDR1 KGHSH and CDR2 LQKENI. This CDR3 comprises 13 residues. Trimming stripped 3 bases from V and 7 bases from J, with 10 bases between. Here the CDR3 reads CASSPYTVNEQFF. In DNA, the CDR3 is TGTGCCAGCTCACCCTATACTGTTAATGAGCAGTTCTTC.